What follows are 3 T cell receptor beta chains derived from one specimen sequenced in a study of cytomegalovirus exposure and HLA in healthy donors. In the PCR, 60 Vbeta and 13 Jbeta primers were used. Using immunoSEQ multiplex PCR, the repertoire was profiled, and TCRdb retains in-frame clones only, with some absent. The repertoire holds 170,000 or so clones, with 60% to 80% as singletons. Sequencing was performed on PBMCs. The source is a woman aged 45-60 years in good health and CMV-seropositive.

The chain couples TRBV12-2 to TRBJ1-2; the tabulated D call, TRBD1, remains unverified against the DNA. TRBV12-2 is recorded as a pseudogene. This CDR3 is built from 14 residues. The CDR3 protein is CASRSDSANYGYTF. In DNA form, the CDR3 reads TGTGCAAGTCGCTCGGACAGTGCTAACTATGGCTACACCTTC.

This chain connects TRBV6-1 to TRBJ1-2; perhaps TRBD1 as D (6 bases). The V gene lost 4 bases and the J gene lost 3 bases, with 12 bases spanning the gap. Germline V lookup: CDR1 MNHNS, CDR2 SASEGT. This CDR3 region has 14 residues. The CDR3 spells CASSAGQWDYGYTF. The CDR3 nucleotides read TGTGCCAGCAGTGCAGGACAGTGGGACTATGGCTACACCTTC.

This chain joins TRBV11-2 and TRBJ2-2; 8 nucleotides line up with TRBD2. J lost 7 bases, V lost 5 bases, and 9 bases had no gene match. The CDR3 extends over 15 amino acids. The germline V gene has CDR1 SGHAT and CDR2 FQNNGV. CDR3 sequence reads: CASSPRRGGYGELFF. The DNA for the CDR3 is TGTGCCAGCAGCCCCCGACGGGGGGGGTACGGGGAGCTGTTTTTT. The complete variable domain, with remaining parts taken from reference TRBV11-2 and TRBJ2-2, reads EAGVAQSPRYKIIEKRQSVAFWCNPISGHATLYWYQQILGQGPKLLIQFQNNGVVDDSQLPKDRFSAERLKGVDSTLKIQPAKLEDSAVYLCASSPRRGGYGELFFGEGSRLTVL.